This T cell receptor beta chain was identified in a study of cytomegalovirus exposure and HLA in healthy donors. Germline V gives CDR1 SGHTA, CDR2 FQGTGA. CDR3 length equals 14 residues. V was clipped by 5 bases and J by 1 base, with 10 bases between them. This table comes from immunoSEQ multiplex PCR, and its TCRdb copy is limited to in-frame clones, with some not included. This table holds hundreds of thousands of clones, around nine tenths found once. The V and J genes are TRBV7-3 and TRBJ2-3; D possibly corresponds to TRBD1 (6 bases). Input material: PBMCs. The TCR was taken from a young man in good health and CMV-seronegative. The CDR3 nucleotides read TGTGCCAGCAGCCCCTACAGGGGCACAGATACGCAGTATTTT. It encodes CASSPYRGTDTQYF.